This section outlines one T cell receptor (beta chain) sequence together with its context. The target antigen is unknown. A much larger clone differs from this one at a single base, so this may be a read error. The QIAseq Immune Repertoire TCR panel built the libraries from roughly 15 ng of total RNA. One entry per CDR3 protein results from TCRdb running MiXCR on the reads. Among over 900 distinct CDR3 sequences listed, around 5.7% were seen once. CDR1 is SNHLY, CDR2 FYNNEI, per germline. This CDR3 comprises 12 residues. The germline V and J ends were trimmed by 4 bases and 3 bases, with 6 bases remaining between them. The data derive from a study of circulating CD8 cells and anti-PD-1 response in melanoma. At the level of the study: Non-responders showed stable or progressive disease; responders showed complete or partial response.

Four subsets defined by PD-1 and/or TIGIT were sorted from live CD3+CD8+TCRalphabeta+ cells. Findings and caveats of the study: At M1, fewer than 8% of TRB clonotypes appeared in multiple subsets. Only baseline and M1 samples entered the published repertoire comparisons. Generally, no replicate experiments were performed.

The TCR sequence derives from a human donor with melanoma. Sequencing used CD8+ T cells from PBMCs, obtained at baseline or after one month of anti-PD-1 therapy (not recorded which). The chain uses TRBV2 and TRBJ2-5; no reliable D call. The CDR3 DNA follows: TGTGCCAGCAGTGTCGTGGAAGAGACCCAGTACTTC. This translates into CASSVVEETQYF. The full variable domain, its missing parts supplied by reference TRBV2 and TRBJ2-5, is EPEVTQTPSHQVTQMGQEVILRCVPISNHLYFYWYRQILGQKVEFLVSFYNNEISEKSEIFDDQFSVERPDGSNFTLKIRSTKLEDSAMYFCASSVVEETQYFGPGTRLLVL.